This T cell receptor beta chain was recovered during a study of CD4 T cells in relation to SARS-CoV-2 and coronaviruses (dated by TCRdb to the early 2020s). Study-level background: In the ViraFEST assay, PBMCs were cultured with antigen for under eleven days, after which TCR beta CDR3s were sequenced to identify clonal expansions specific to the antigen. A different TCR-beta assay, based on Illumina, was used to sequence expansion assays from other donors in the study. Using patient-derived lymphoblastoid cell lines, the shared crossreactive spike epitopes were mapped to their HLA restriction. Among the roughly twelve convalescent patients, 8 males and 4 females were included, and two of the subjects were Hispanic. At the level of individual TCR clonotypes, the study measured memory CD4+ T cell crossreactivity between SARS-CoV-2 spike protein and common cold coronavirus spike proteins. A median age of about 39 years, with a range of 21 to 72 years, was recorded for the full convalescent cohort of around twelve patients. The Adaptive Biotechnologies TCR-sequencing kit was used to sequence samples from three pre-COVID donors and the naive versus memory experiments, while other data came from Illumina-based sequencing. Beyond this particular receptor, the publication reports: Pre-pandemic and post-infection samples were not both contributed by any donor, so tracing of the source of pre-existing responses was limited. Memory CD4+ clonotypes crossrecognizing SARS-CoV-2 and at least one common cold coronavirus spike were found in 50% to 80% of donors. Small numbers of patients and of tested TCRs limited the study. Because the crossreactivity analysis focused on spike protein, crossreactivity against other viral proteins was not assessed. Sequencing of naive versus memory cells indicated that the assay detects memory recall responses, not primary responses primed during culture. Crossreactive clones showed significantly weaker SARS-CoV-2-driven expansion than monoreactive clones, consistent with antigenic imprinting.

Survey-level immunoSEQ TCR-beta sequencing was performed on DNA from CEF-cultured naive and memory CD4+ T cells. Per the authors' processing: Preprocessing removed nonproductive sequences and CDR3s not starting with C, not ending with F or W, or shorter than 7 amino acids. Antigen-specific clonotypes were called with the MANAFEST web app, based on expansion relative to reference and other culture wells. To be counted as positive, a clone had to show significant expansion compared with the reference culture, at an FDR below 0.05, in 2 of 3 replicate wells. A further requirement for positive clones was significant expansion compared with all other tandem wells, along with an odds ratio above 5. Cultured and uncultured naive and memory CD4+ repertoires were searched for CDR3s previously identified as spike- and CEF-reactive. Pairwise Levenshtein distance, computed with the stringdist R package after three terminal residues were trimmed from each end, was used as the measure of CDR3 homology. TCRdb carries this immuneACCESS record with in-frame sequences only. Its versions omit some clonotypes, under half of them owing to an unresolved V gene in the studies checked, with the rest unexplained. V and J calls and clone size are given by that table; D and trimming were obtained from the DNA. For this sample there are approximately 36,000 clones; 70% to 85% appear just once. The ten biggest clones cover roughly 22% of the sample.

Naive and memory CD4+ T cells were separated from cryopreserved PBMCs by CD4 enrichment followed by EasySep naive CD4+ T cell enrichment. Sorted naive or memory CD4+ T cells (roughly 98,000) were grown at a 1:1 ratio with T cell-depleted PBMCs and CEF peptides for about nine days. In general, triplicate replicate wells were used for every peptide culture condition. Ficoll-Paque PLUS gradient centrifugation was used to isolate PBMCs from leukapheresis product or whole blood. PBMCs were either cryopreserved at -140°C or used fresh in the expansion assay. The QIAamp Micro DNA Kit was used to extract genomic DNA from the CD4+ T cells. Including cysteine and phenylalanine, the CDR3 has 16 amino acids. The kept DNA is CDR3 alone, 48 bases in frame from the first base. For this chain, trimming is 3 bases at the V end and 4 bases at the J end, and the number of junction bases without a gene match is 10. The CDR1 and CDR2 encoded by the germline V gene (reference sequence) are LNHDA and SQIVND.

Regarding this clone: Its antigen is not yet known. No base quality values were provided; no much bigger clone lies one nucleotide off.

What was sequenced was memory CD4+ T cells from PBMCs, cultured in vitro. Sample cell subset or site, as interpreted from the label and publication: memory (non-naive) CD4+ T cells. The chain couples TRBV19 to TRBJ2-3; 7 bases in the junction line up with TRBD2. The sequence derives from an adult with COVID-19. The encoded CDR3 is CASSIGSGLRADTQYF. The DNA is as follows: TGTGCCAGTAGTATCGGTAGCGGGCTGCGCGCAGATACGCAGTATTTT.